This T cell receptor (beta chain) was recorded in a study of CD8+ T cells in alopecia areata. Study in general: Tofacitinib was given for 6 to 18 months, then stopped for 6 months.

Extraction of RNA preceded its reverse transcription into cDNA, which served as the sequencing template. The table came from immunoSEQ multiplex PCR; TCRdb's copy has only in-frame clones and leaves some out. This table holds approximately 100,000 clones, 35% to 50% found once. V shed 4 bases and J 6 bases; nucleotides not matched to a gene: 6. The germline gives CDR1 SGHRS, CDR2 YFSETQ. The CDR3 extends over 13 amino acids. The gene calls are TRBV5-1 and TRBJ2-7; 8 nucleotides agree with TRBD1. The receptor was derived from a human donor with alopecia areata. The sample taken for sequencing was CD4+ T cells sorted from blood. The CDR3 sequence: CASSRDRLGEQYF. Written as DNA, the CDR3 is TGCGCCAGCAGCCGGGACAGGCTTGGCGAGCAGTACTTC. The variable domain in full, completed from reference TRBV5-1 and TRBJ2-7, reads KAGVTQTPRYLIKTRGQQVTLSCSPISGHRSVSWYQQTPGQGLQFLFEYFSETQRNKGNFPGRFSGRQFSNSRSEMNVSTLELGDSALYLCASSRDRLGEQYFGPGTRLTVT.